Following are 16 T cell receptor beta chains from one sample sequenced in a study of PD-1 blockade in classical Hodgkin lymphoma. Time point specified: newly diagnosed, previously untreated cHL patient sample. It was by magnetic negative selection that CD4+ T cells were purified from thawed PBMCs. Clones were sequenced by immunoSEQ multiplex PCR, and TCRdb holds only the in-frame ones, with some missing. The data show approximately 16,000 clones, 85% to 90% seen once. Material for sequencing was CD4+ T cells from blood. The receptors were sampled from a human donor with classical Hodgkin lymphoma.

The sample holds one count of this clone. This chain joins TRBV27 and TRBJ2-3, with 10 nucleotides matching TRBD1. Germline loops: CDR1 MNHEY, CDR2 SMNVEV (reference sequence). There are 16 residues in the CDR3. V was clipped by 3 bases and J by 2 bases; unmatched bases: 5. The CDR3 region is CASSFLGTGDTDTQYF. For the CDR3, the DNA is TGTGCCAGCAGTTTCCTGGGGACAGGGGACACAGATACGCAGTATTTT.

This chain uses TRBV18 with TRBJ1-2, with 11 positions matching TRBD1. The germline V gene has CDR1 KGHSH and CDR2 LQKENI. The CDR3 totals 15 residues. V gave up 6 bases and J gave up 3 bases; unmatched junction bases: 6. The CDR3 bases are TGTGCCAGCTCGGCCGGGACAGGGGGAGACTATGGCTACACCTTC. Translating it yields CASSAGTGGDYGYTF.

The rearrangement joins TRBV9 to TRBJ2-2; perhaps TRBD1 as D (6 bases). Germline V CDR1 and CDR2: SGDLS, YYNGEE. The CDR3 loop spans 14 amino acids. Trimming removed 4 bases from V and 8 bases from J, with 15 bases in between. The CDR3 loop reads CASSLGTLGGELFF. CDR3 DNA sequence: TGTGCCAGCAGCCTAGGGACATTGGGAGGGGAGCTGTTTTTT.

This chain connects TRBV6-6 to TRBJ1-1, with D perhaps matching TRBD1 (5 bases). There are 12 residues in the CDR3. Deletions cut 4 bases from V and 6 bases from J, with 9 bases between. Germline V gene lookup returns CDR1 MNHNY and CDR2 SVGAGI (reference sequence). As DNA, the CDR3 is TGTGCCAGCAGTTTTCGGGACTCTGAAGCTTTCTTT. Its translation is CASSFRDSEAFF.

The rearrangement uses TRBV7-2 and TRBJ2-7; 7 nucleotides align to TRBD1. The CDR3 spans 16 residues. V trimming: 1 base; J trimming: 10 bases; junction bases outside the gene matches: 16. Per the germline V gene, CDR1 is SGHTA and CDR2 is FQGNSA. The CDR3 DNA is TGTGCCAGCAGCTTAGGGACATTACAGGGGAAACAGGGACAGTACTTC. Translation: CASSLGTLQGKQGQYF.

This clone was observed a single time. The V gene is TRBV5-5, the J gene TRBJ2-7; 9 positions match TRBD1. Germline V gives CDR1 SGHKS, CDR2 YYEKEE (reference sequence). The CDR3 is 16 amino acids. Trimming at V came to 5 bases and at J to 1 base, leaving 10 bases not matched to a gene. Here the CDR3 reads CASRSGTGSISYEQYF. CDR3 nucleotide sequence: TGTGCCAGCAGGTCCGGGACAGGGAGTATATCCTACGAGCAGTACTTC.

The V gene is TRBV5-1, the J gene TRBJ2-5, with D tentatively TRBD2 (6 bases). The length of the CDR3 is 15 residues. V lost 4 bases, J lost 2 bases, and 15 bases lay in between. The germline V gene has CDR1 SGHRS and CDR2 YFSETQ. The CDR3: CASSAGYGVQETQYF. CDR3 coding DNA: TGCGCCAGCAGCGCGGGGTACGGGGTTCAAGAGACCCAGTACTTC.

This rearrangement joins TRBV7-2 to TRBJ2-7; either TRBD1 or TRBD2 may fit D (5 bases each). This CDR3 is 16 amino acids long. Trimming took off 0 bases at V and 3 bases at J, with 15 bases between the two ends. Germline V gives CDR1 SGHTA, CDR2 FQGNSA. The CDR3 DNA sequence: TGTGCCAGCAGCTTAGCCTGGTGGGACCTGGGCTACGAGCAGTACTTC. Translated: CASSLAWWDLGYEQYF.

This chain joins TRBV27 and TRBJ2-5; D is ambiguous. This CDR3 has 13 amino acids. V lost 6 bases to trimming and J lost 2 bases, with 10 bases between them. From germline, CDR1 is MNHEY and CDR2 SMNVEV (reference sequence). Here the CDR3 reads CASRIGTQETQYF. The CDR3 DNA reads TGTGCCAGCAGAATCGGTACTCAAGAGACCCAGTACTTC.

The CDR3 sequence is CASTGGLAEIYEQYF. The CDR3 DNA is TGTGCCAGCACCGGAGGACTAGCGGAGATCTACGAGCAGTACTTC. The genes are TRBV28 and TRBJ2-7; 10 bases line up with TRBD2. The CDR3 is 15 residues long. Unmatched junction bases numbered 9, after V lost 7 bases and J lost 3 bases. Germline V gene sequence: CDR1 MDHEN, CDR2 SYDVKM.

The gene calls are TRBV11-2 and TRBJ1-4, with D perhaps matching TRBD1 (5 bases). The CDR3 covers 17 residues. Trimming left V 3 bases short and J 1 base short, with 15 bases between. Germline lookup yields CDR1 SGHAT and CDR2 FQNNGV. The CDR3 coding sequence is TGTGCCAGCAGCTTCGTGGGGCGGTATCTAACTAATGAAAAACTGTTTTTT. Protein product: CASSFVGRYLTNEKLFF.

This clone was picked up one time. This chain joins TRBV2 and TRBJ2-3; tentatively, D is TRBD2 (6 bases). V was trimmed by 9 bases and J by 2 bases, leaving 15 bases between them. CDR1 is SNHLY, CDR2 FYNNEI, per germline. CDR3 length equals 14 residues. The chain's CDR3 is CARLLGGNTDTQYF. The CDR3 coding sequence is TGTGCCAGACTCCTCGGGGGTAACACAGATACGCAGTATTTT.

This clone was detected only once. In nucleotides, the CDR3 is TGTGCCAGCAGTGGAAAACTAGCGGGAGATCGCCGGGAGCAGTACTTC. It is translated as CASSGKLAGDRREQYF. The rearrangement links TRBV6-1 to TRBJ2-7; TRBD2 matches at 11 bases. V dropped 4 bases and J dropped 7; count of bases not matched to a gene: 12. Per the germline V gene, CDR1 is MNHNS and CDR2 is SASEGT. The CDR3 extends over 16 amino acids.

J is TRBJ2-7 and V is TRBV5-6; 9 bases fit TRBD2. CDR1 and CDR2 from the germline V gene are SGHDT and YYEEEE. The CDR3 covers 16 residues. J lost 2 bases, V lost 1 base, and 7 bases had no gene match. This CDR3 is CASSLLGLAGTYEQYF. CDR3 nucleotides: TGTGCCAGCAGCTTGTTGGGGCTAGCGGGAACCTACGAGCAGTACTTC.

This clone was recorded only once. The chain recombines TRBV6-5 with TRBJ1-2; unclear D gene. Germline-derived CDR1 and CDR2 are MNHEY and SVGAGI. This CDR3 spans 15 amino acids. Deletions cut 0 bases from V and 0 bases from J, with 8 bases between. The DNA of the CDR3 is TGTGCCAGCAGTTACTCTACAGCTGCTAACTATGGCTACACCTTC. Translating gives CASSYSTAANYGYTF.

This clone was detected only a few times. The rearrangement uses TRBV2 and TRBJ1-5, with D tentatively TRBD1 (5 bases). Trimming took 2 bases from V and 4 from J, leaving 12 bases between them. Germline values: CDR1 SNHLY, CDR2 FYNNEI. The CDR3 sequence is 15 residues long. Here the CDR3 reads CASSEWFGGNQPQHF. The CDR3 nucleotides are TGTGCCAGCAGTGAATGGTTCGGGGGGAATCAGCCCCAGCATTTT.